Reported below is one TCR beta chain. These data originate in a study of blood T cell repertoires in COVID-19. In the original workflow: The assay estimated nucleated cells by amplifying reference gene primers. Method: immunoSEQ multiplex PCR; TCRdb's copy keeps in-frame clones and lacks some. That table gives V, J and clone size, and the DNA gave D and trimming. The data contain under 20,000 clones, 80% of them singletons. Germline loops: CDR1 SQVTM, CDR2 ANQGSEA. This CDR3 has 13 residues. Losses at the gene ends were 4 bases for V and 4 bases for J; bases not matched to a gene: 5. The J gene is TRBJ2-5, the V gene TRBV29-1; TRBD1 matches 8 bases. The sequenced sample was peripheral blood. This clonotype originated in a man aged 80 or over with acute or convalescent COVID-19. The CDR3 nucleotides are TGCAGCGTTGGTGGACAGGGTACAGAGACCCAGTACTTC. Translated: CSVGGQGTETQYF.